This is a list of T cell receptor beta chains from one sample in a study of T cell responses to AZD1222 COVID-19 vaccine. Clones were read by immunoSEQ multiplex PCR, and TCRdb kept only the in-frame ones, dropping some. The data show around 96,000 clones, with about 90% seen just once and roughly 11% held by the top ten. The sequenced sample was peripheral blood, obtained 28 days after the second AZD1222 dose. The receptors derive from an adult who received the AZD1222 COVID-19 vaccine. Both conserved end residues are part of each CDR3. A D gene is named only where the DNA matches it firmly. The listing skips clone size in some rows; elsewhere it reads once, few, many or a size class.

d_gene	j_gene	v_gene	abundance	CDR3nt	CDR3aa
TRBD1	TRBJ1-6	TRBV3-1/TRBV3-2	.	TGTGCCAGCACCTCGACAGGGGGGGGTTCACCCCTCCACTTT	CASTSTGGGSPLHF
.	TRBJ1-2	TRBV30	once	TGTGCCTGGAGAAGCGGGGCATTTTATGGCTACACCTTC	CAWRSGAFYGYTF
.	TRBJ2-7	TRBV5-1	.	TGCGCCAGCAGCCGCCGGGACCTGATTAACTACGAGCAGTACTTC	CASSRRDLINYEQYF
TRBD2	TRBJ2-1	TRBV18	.	TGTGCCAGCTCACCACTAGCGGGGTACAATGAGCAGTTCTTC	CASSPLAGYNEQFF
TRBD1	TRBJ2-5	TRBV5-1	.	TGCGCCAGCAGCATCGGGACAGGGGAAGAGACCCAGTACTTC	CASSIGTGEETQYF
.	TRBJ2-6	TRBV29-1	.	TGCAGCGTTGAGGTCGGGGCCAACGTCCTGACTTTC	CSVEVGANVLTF
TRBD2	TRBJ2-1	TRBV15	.	TGTGCCACCAGCAACCGGGGGGGGACCTTTTACAATGAGCAGTTCTTC	CATSNRGGTFYNEQFF
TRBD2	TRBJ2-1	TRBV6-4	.	TGTGCCAGCAGCCCCGGCCTAGCGGGGTACAATGAGCAGTTCTTC	CASSPGLAGYNEQFF
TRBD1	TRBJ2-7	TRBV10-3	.	TGTGCCATCAGCAGACAGGGGGAAACCTCCGAGCAGTACTTC	CAISRQGETSEQYF
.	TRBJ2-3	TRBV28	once	TGTGCCACCAAAGCGGGTCCGGTGCGGATCACAGATACGCAGTATTTT	CATKAGPVRITDTQYF
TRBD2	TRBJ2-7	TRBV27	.	TGTGCCAGCAGCTATCGGGCGGGAGGACCCTACGAGCAGTACTTC	CASSYRAGGPYEQYF
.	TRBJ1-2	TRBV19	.	TGTGCCAGTAGTCTCCCAGGGGCTAGGAACTATGGCTACACCTTC	CASSLPGARNYGYTF
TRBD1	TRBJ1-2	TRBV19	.	TGTGCCAGTAGCATAGCGGGACAGGGGCGGCTAGCTAACTATGGCTACACCTTC	CASSIAGQGRLANYGYTF
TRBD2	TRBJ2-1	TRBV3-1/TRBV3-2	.	TGTGCCAGCAGGATAAGGACTAGCGGGAGAAATGAGCAGTTCTTC	CASRIRTSGRNEQFF
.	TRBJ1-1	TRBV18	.	TGTGCCAGCTCACCAGGACAGCTTTACACTGAAGCTTTCTTT	CASSPGQLYTEAFF
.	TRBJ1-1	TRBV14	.	TGTGCCAGCAGCCAAGAAAGTTCCGGAGTTGGGGGAAACACTGAAGCTTTCTTT	CASSQESSGVGGNTEAFF
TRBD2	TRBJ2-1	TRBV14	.	TGTGCCAGCAGTCTTATGGGCGGGAGTGTCGATGAGCAGTTCTTC	CASSLMGGSVDEQFF
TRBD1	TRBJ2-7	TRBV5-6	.	TGTGCCAGCTGGGCTTGGGACAGGGGTAACGAGCAGTACTTC	CASWAWDRGNEQYF
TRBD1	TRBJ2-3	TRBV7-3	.	TGTGCCAGCAGCACTAGACAGGGCCGGACAGATACGCAGTATTTT	CASSTRQGRTDTQYF
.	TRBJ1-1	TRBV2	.	TGTGCCAGCAGTCGGGATTTGAACACTGAAGCTTTCTTT	CASSRDLNTEAFF
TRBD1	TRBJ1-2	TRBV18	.	TGTGCCAGCTCACCAGGGACAGGGGGCTACTATGGCTACACCTTC	CASSPGTGGYYGYTF
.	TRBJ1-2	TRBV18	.	TGTGCCAGCTCACCAAATTCCGCAGATGGCTACACCTTC	CASSPNSADGYTF
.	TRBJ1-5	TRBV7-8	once	TGTGCCAGCAGCTTTCCAAATCAGCCCCAGCATTTT	CASSFPNQPQHF
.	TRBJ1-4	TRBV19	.	TGTGCCAGTAGCCTACAGGGTGGCGGTGAAAAACTGTTTTTT	CASSLQGGGEKLFF
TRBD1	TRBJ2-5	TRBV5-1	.	TGCGCCAGCAGCTTAGGGACAGTACAAGAGACCCAGTACTTC	CASSLGTVQETQYF
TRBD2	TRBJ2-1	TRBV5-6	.	TGTGCCAGCAGCTTGGATTCCTTGGCGGGAGCGGTGCAGTTCTTC	CASSLDSLAGAVQFF
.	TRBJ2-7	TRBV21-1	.	TGTGCCAGCACTGGGGGGCTGTACTACGAGCAGTACTTC	CASTGGLYYEQYF
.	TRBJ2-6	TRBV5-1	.	TGCGCCAGCAACAGGGACGGAAACTCTGGGGCCAACGTCCTGACTTTC	CASNRDGNSGANVLTF
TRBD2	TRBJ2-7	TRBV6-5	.	TGTGCCAGCAGTTTCGGACTAGCGGAAACCTACGAGCAGTACTTC	CASSFGLAETYEQYF
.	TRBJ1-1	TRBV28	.	TGTGCCAGCCTACTGGATAACACTGAAGCTTTCTTT	CASLLDNTEAFF
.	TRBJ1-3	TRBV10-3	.	TGTGCCATCAGTGAGTCGGCAGGAAACACCATATATTTT	CAISESAGNTIYF
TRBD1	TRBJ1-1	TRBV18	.	TGTGCCAGCTCACCTTCCACAGGGGGCGATGAAGCTTTCTTT	CASSPSTGGDEAFF